The 30 T cell receptor beta chains below were found in one sample sequenced in a study of T cell responses to AZD1222 COVID-19 vaccine. Sequencing used immunoSEQ multiplex PCR; TCRdb keeps in-frame clones, though not all of them. The sample contains 150,000 or so clones, less than 95% of which appear only once. The sample in question was peripheral blood, obtained on day 0 of AZD1222 vaccination. The receptors here all came from an adult in good health.

The rearrangement joins TRBV11-2 to TRBJ1-6; 7 positions agree with TRBD1. The CDR3 sequence is 15 residues long. The J segment lost 8 bases and the V segment lost 5 bases, leaving 9 bases of the junction unmatched. Germline CDR1 is SGHAT and CDR2 is FQNNGV. DNA for the CDR3: TGTGCCAGCAGCGAGAGACAGGGTCTCGATTCACCCCTCCACTTT. It yields the protein CASSERQGLDSPLHF.

The chain has TRBV10-1 and TRBJ2-1, with 7 bases matching TRBD2. Germline loops: CDR1 WNHNN, CDR2 SYGVQD (reference sequence). The CDR3 length is 15 residues. Losses at the gene ends were 0 bases for V and 1 base for J; bases not matched to a gene: 0. CDR3 nucleotides: TGCGCCAGCAGTGAGTCGGGGGGGTCCTACAATGAGCAGTTCTTC. This sequence encodes CASSESGGSYNEQFF.

This chain links TRBV11-3 with TRBJ1-4, with 8 positions matching TRBD1. The CDR3 has 16 amino acids. Per germline, CDR1 SGHNT and CDR2 YENEEA. J was trimmed by 8 bases and V by 3 bases; bases with no gene match: 11. DNA of the CDR3: TGTGCCAGCAGCTTCTACCCGGACAGGGCGGGCGAAAAACTGTTTTTT. This encodes CASSFYPDRAGEKLFF.

This CDR3 is CASSRPGGSYEQYF. CDR3 DNA: TGTGCCAGCAGCCGCCCGGGGGGATCCTACGAGCAGTACTTC. This rearrangement joins TRBV5-7 to TRBJ2-7, with TRBD2 identical over 7 bases. TRBV5-7 is flagged as an ORF with uncertain function. The CDR3 is made up of 14 amino acids. V was pared by 4 bases and J by 1 base, with 5 bases of the junction left unmatched.

V is TRBV11-2 and J is TRBJ1-2; the D is unclear. The CDR3 totals 13 residues. V was pared by 2 bases and J by 2 bases, with 6 bases between. Germline V CDR1 and CDR2: SGHAT, FQNNGV. The CDR3 coding sequence is TGTGCCAGCAGCTTACCAGGAAACTATGGCTACACCTTC. Protein: CASSLPGNYGYTF.

The gene calls are TRBV5-8 and TRBJ1-3; D call uncertain. Looked up from germline, CDR1 is SGHTS and CDR2 is YDEGEE. With 4 bases removed from V and 2 bases from J, the gap between germline ends came to 4 bases. The CDR3 contains 12 residues. The CDR3 loop reads CASSPPGNTIYF. In DNA, the CDR3 is TGTGCCAGCAGCCCCCCTGGAAACACCATATATTTT. The variable domain in full, completed from reference TRBV5-8 and TRBJ1-3, reads EAGVTQSPTHLIKTRGQQATLRCSPISGHTSVYWYQQALGLGLQFLLWYDEGEERNRGNFPPRFSGRQFPNYSSELNVNALELEDSALYLCASSPPGNTIYFGEGSWLTVV.

J is TRBJ2-7 and V is TRBV7-3; D remains unclear. The CDR3 has 13 residues. Germline-derived CDR1 and CDR2 are SGHTA and FQGTGA. V dropped 1 base and J dropped 0 bases, with 4 bases sitting between them. The CDR3 coding sequence is TGTGCCAGCAGCTTAATCGCCTCCTACGAGCAGTACTTC. This gives the protein CASSLIASYEQYF.

This sequence joins TRBV6-5 and TRBJ2-3; TRBD1 is a possible D gene (5 bases). CDR1 and CDR2 from the germline V gene are MNHEY and SVGAGI. The V and J ends lost 6 bases and 1 base respectively, with 11 bases between them. This CDR3 is 14 amino acids long. CDR3 protein: CASSVIQGTDTQYF. The CDR3 DNA follows: TGTGCCAGCAGCGTAATACAGGGCACAGATACGCAGTATTTT.

V is TRBV3-1 (or the pseudogene TRBV3-2) and J is TRBJ2-7, with a weak D call TRBD1 (6 bases). Germline V gene data show CDR1 as LGHDT and CDR2 as YNNKEL (reference sequence). The V end was cut by 1 base, the J end by 5 bases, with 12 bases between. CDR3 length: 14 amino acids. Here the CDR3 DNA reads TGTGCCAGCAGCCAAGCCGGGACACTCCACGAGCAGTACTTC. This codes for CASSQAGTLHEQYF.

Of note for this clone: The identical CDR3 is also encoded by other nucleotide sequences in the sample. The V gene is TRBV18, the J gene TRBJ1-1, with 7 bases identical to TRBD1. Per the germline V gene, CDR1 is KGHSH and CDR2 is LQKENI. V shed 3 bases, J shed 3 bases, and the junction held 4 bases outside the gene matches. The CDR3 runs 14 residues. CDR3: CASSPDRVYTEAFF. DNA of the CDR3: TGTGCCAGCTCACCCGACAGGGTTTACACTGAAGCTTTCTTT.

CDR3 in DNA: TGTGCCAGCAGCCACAGGGAAGCGTCTGAAGCTTTCTTT. Translating gives CASSHREASEAFF. This chain uses TRBV25-1 with TRBJ1-1, with D possibly being TRBD1 (6 bases). Germline lookup yields CDR1 MGHDK and CDR2 SYGVNS. V lost 6 bases and J lost 6, with 14 bases in between. There are 13 residues in the CDR3.

This chain joins TRBV28 and TRBJ1-4, with D perhaps TRBD1 (6 bases). Germline-derived CDR1 and CDR2 are MDHEN and SYDVKM. The V end lost 3 bases, the J end lost 3 bases, and 11 bases lay between the germline ends. The CDR3 loop spans 15 amino acids. In DNA, the CDR3 is TGTGCCAGCAGTTTTTGGGGGCGGGCTAATGAAAAACTGTTTTTT. Its translation: CASSFWGRANEKLFF.

The rearrangement joins TRBV6-5 to TRBJ2-5; 9 bases are shared with TRBD1. Germline CDR1 is MNHEY and CDR2 is SVGAGI. V shed 4 bases and J 9 bases; nucleotides not matched to a gene: 3. The CDR3 is made up of 12 amino acids. Here the CDR3 reads CASSSTGGAQYF. CDR3 nucleotide sequence: TGTGCCAGCAGTTCCACAGGGGGCGCCCAGTACTTC.

V gene TRBV6-1 combines with J gene TRBJ1-1; D is undetermined. CDR1 and CDR2 (germline): MNHNS, SASEGT. This CDR3 spans 13 amino acids. V dropped 1 base and J dropped 5 bases, with 8 bases sitting between them. CDR3 sequence (DNA): TGTGCCAGCAGTGAAGTGGGAAGGACTGAAGCTTTCTTT. It translates to CASSEVGRTEAFF.

This clone appeared a single time. This CDR3 reads CASSNPGQGFNTEAFF. In DNA, the CDR3 is TGTGCCAGTAGTAACCCGGGACAGGGCTTTAACACTGAAGCTTTCTTT. The gene calls are TRBV19 and TRBJ1-1; 9 bases line up with TRBD1. The CDR3 has 16 residues. CDR1 LNHDA and CDR2 SQIVND come from the germline V gene (reference sequence). J lost 2 bases, V lost 4 bases, and 8 bases had no gene match.

V is TRBV6-1 and J is TRBJ2-3, with D uncertain. The V gene lost 3 bases and the J gene lost 0 bases, with 7 bases spanning the gap. Germline V lookup: CDR1 MNHNS, CDR2 SASEGT. The CDR3 sequence is 14 residues long. The CDR3 reads CASSENWSTDTQYF. CDR3 in DNA: TGTGCCAGCAGTGAGAACTGGAGCACAGATACGCAGTATTTT.

The genes are TRBV7-2 and TRBJ1-5, with TRBD1 matching 8 bases. The trim removed 6 bases at V and 4 bases at J, leaving 5 bases unmatched. The CDR3 covers 14 residues. CDR1 and CDR2 (germline): SGHTA, FQGNSA. This CDR3 reads CASSPGQGNQPQHF. CDR3 in DNA: TGTGCCAGCAGTCCCGGACAGGGTAATCAGCCCCAGCATTTT.

As regards this clone: Additional DNA sequences in this sample encode the identical CDR3. The V call is TRBV19, the J call TRBJ1-4; no firm D call. The germline gives CDR1 LNHDA, CDR2 SQIVND (reference sequence). Deletions cut 6 bases from V and 5 bases from J, with 10 bases between. The length of the CDR3 is 13 residues. CDR3 nucleotides: TGTGCCAGTAGCCGTACGGGGAATGAAAAACTGTTTTTT. Its protein is CASSRTGNEKLFF.

The genes are TRBV28 and TRBJ1-4, with a possible D match to TRBD1 (5 bases). The CDR3 is made up of 15 amino acids. The germline gives CDR1 MDHEN, CDR2 SYDVKM. V lost 4 bases to trimming and J lost 6 bases, with 15 bases between them. DNA for the CDR3: TGTGCCAGCAGTTCCGCGGGGGGAGGGGATGAAAAACTGTTTTTT. This gives the protein CASSSAGGGDEKLFF.

The chain links TRBV28 to TRBJ1-5, with 9 bases that match TRBD1. The CDR3 consists of 17 residues. J was trimmed by 0 bases and V by 5 bases; bases with no gene match: 8. Per germline, CDR1 MDHEN and CDR2 SYDVKM. The CDR3 reads CASSGDREVYSNQPQHF. Here the CDR3 DNA reads TGTGCCAGCAGTGGGGACAGGGAAGTCTATAGCAATCAGCCCCAGCATTTT.

The rearrangement links TRBV24-1 to TRBJ2-1; 14 bases match TRBD2. CDR1 and CDR2 from the germline V gene are KGHDR and SFDVKD. The CDR3 extends over 21 amino acids. J lost 2 bases, V lost 4 bases, and 15 bases had no gene match. DNA of the CDR3: TGTGCCACCAGTGACGGGACTAGCGGGGGCCCCAGGGGTAGGGCCTACAATGAGCAGTTCTTC. It codes for CATSDGTSGGPRGRAYNEQFF.

This sequence joins TRBV7-9 and TRBJ1-1; D unclear. Trimming removed 1 base from V and 8 bases from J, with 11 bases in between. This CDR3 spans 13 amino acids. CDR1 is SEHNR, CDR2 FQNEAQ, per germline (reference sequence). In DNA, the CDR3 is TGTGCCAGCAGCTTAGGGATGGTCTCAGAAGCTTTCTTT. Protein product: CASSLGMVSEAFF.

This clone showed up just once. The V call is TRBV5-6, the J call TRBJ1-6, with 7 bases lining up with TRBD1. The CDR3 extends over 15 amino acids. V lost 3 bases and J lost 14; bases outside the gene matches: 14. Germline V lookup: CDR1 SGHDT, CDR2 YYEEEE. CDR3 sequence: CASSSGTAPFTTLHF. The CDR3 DNA sequence: TGTGCCAGCAGCTCAGGGACAGCCCCATTCACGACCCTCCACTTT.

The chain recombines TRBV7-3 with TRBJ2-2, with TRBD1 identical over 7 bases. V lost 5 bases, J lost 4 bases, and 13 bases stayed unmatched. CDR1 and CDR2 from the germline V gene are SGHTA and FQGTGA. The CDR3 sequence is 17 residues long. CDR3 nucleotide sequence: TGTGCCAGCAGCCCTTTCTCGTTTAGGGGGCTCACCGGGGAGCTGTTTTTT. Residues: CASSPFSFRGLTGELFF.

The genes are TRBV11-2 and TRBJ1-2, with D possibly being TRBD1 (6 bases). The V and J ends lost 5 bases and 8 bases respectively, with 18 bases between them. The CDR3 is made up of 14 amino acids. The germline gives CDR1 SGHAT, CDR2 FQNNGV. Here the CDR3 DNA reads TGTGCCAGCAGCCAAAACACGGACAGAGGGGGCTACACCTTC. The encoded protein is CASSQNTDRGGYTF.

This clone came up once. The DNA of the CDR3 is TGTGCCAGCAGTTACTCTTCTACAGGCGGTCAGCCCCAGCATTTT. Its translation is CASSYSSTGGQPQHF. V usage is TRBV6-2 or TRBV6-3 and J usage is TRBJ1-5, with a tentative D call TRBD1 (5 bases). This CDR3 contains 15 residues. The V gene lost 0 bases and the J gene lost 6 bases, with 12 bases spanning the gap. Germline values: CDR1 MNHEY, CDR2 SVGEGT.

Worth noting for this clone: Its ends do not fully match the called genes, so a read error is possible. The rearrangement joins TRBV7-6 to TRBJ1-6; weak D call: TRBD1 (6 bases). Germline values: CDR1 SGHVS, CDR2 FNYEAQ. The CDR3 is 16 amino acids. The CDR3 bases are TGTGCCAGCAGCCTAGGACAGACCTCCTCTAATTCACCCCTCCACTTT. Amino acid sequence: CASSLGQTSSNSPLHF.

A remark on this clone: The identical CDR3 is also encoded by other nucleotide sequences in the sample. V and J are TRBV4-3 and TRBJ1-5; D is ambiguous. This CDR3 is 13 amino acids long. V lost 0 bases to trimming and J lost 7 bases, with 7 bases between them. The germline CDR1 and CDR2 sequences are LGHNA and YSLEER. The CDR3 bases are TGCGCCAGCAGCCAAGATGTCGGGCAGCCCCAGCATTTT. This gives the protein CASSQDVGQPQHF.

The rearrangement uses TRBV4-1 and TRBJ1-4; 8 nucleotides align to TRBD1. The CDR3 runs to 14 residues. The germline V gene has CDR1 MGHRA and CDR2 YSYEKL. V shed 4 bases and J 8 bases; nucleotides not matched to a gene: 6. The CDR3 nucleotides read TGCGCCAGCAGCCGAGGGGGACAGGACGAAAAACTGTTTTTT. Translated, it gives CASSRGGQDEKLFF.

V and J are TRBV30 and TRBJ1-6, with D unclear. Germline CDR1 GTSNPN, CDR2 SVGIG (reference sequence). Trimming pared 5 bases from V and 14 bases from J, leaving 16 bases between. CDR3 size: 12 residues. The CDR3 bases are TGTGCCTGGTCGATCGTTAAGGGAGCCCTCCACTTT. Residues: CAWSIVKGALHF. The whole variable domain, remainder taken from reference TRBV30 and TRBJ1-6, is SQTIHQWPATLVQPVGSPLSLECTVEGTSNPNLYWYRQAAGRGLQLLFYSVGIGQISSEVPQNLSASRPQDRQFILSSKKLLLSDSGFYLCAWSIVKGALHFGNGTRLTVT.